The rows below give T cell receptor beta chains drawn from one sample of a study of persistence of HIV-infected CD4 T cells. These receptors have no identified antigens. Repertoires were generated with immunoSEQ multiplex PCR, while TCRdb's copy carries only in-frame clones and drops some. The table includes almost 20,000 clones, 65% detected once. Sample: CD4+ T cells sorted from PBMCs after roughly 18-hour stimulation, taken from a patient who received antiretroviral therapy. The receptors were gathered from an adult woman with HIV who was CMV-seropositive. Both conserved end residues are part of each CDR3. The D gene is left open where the match is weak. Some rows have no size entry. The others give once, few or many, or a class for an expanded clone.

>TRBV9|TRBD2|TRBJ2-1|.
CASSVEVDSGGIYNEQFF
TGTGCCAGCAGCGTAGAGGTGGATAGCGGGGGGATCTACAATGAGCAGTTCTTC
>TRBV6-1|TRBD1|TRBJ2-5|.
CASSEGQGSWETQYF
TGTGCCAGCAGTGAGGGACAGGGTAGCTGGGAGACCCAGTACTTC
>TRBV9|.|TRBJ1-1|.
CASSVIVNTEAFF
TGTGCCAGCAGCGTAATTGTGAACACTGAAGCTTTCTTT
>TRBV19|TRBD1|TRBJ1-5|.
CASSPGQGRQPQHF
TGTGCCAGTAGCCCTGGACAGGGCCGTCAGCCCCAGCATTTT
>TRBV15|.|TRBJ1-4|.
CATSRDRLNEKLFF
TGTGCCACCAGCAGAGACCGCCTAAATGAAAAACTGTTTTTT
>TRBV4-1|TRBD1|TRBJ1-6|.
CASSQGPTGDRQF
TGCGCCAGCAGCCAAGGGCCTACAGGGGATAGACAATTT
>TRBV19|.|TRBJ2-1|.
CASSIGGNNEQFF
TGTGCCAGTAGTATAGGTGGAAACAATGAGCAGTTCTTC
>TRBV7-3|.|TRBJ1-1|.
CASSSGRNTEAFF
TGTGCCAGCAGCTCCGGGAGGAACACTGAAGCTTTCTTT
>TRBV9|TRBD1|TRBJ2-3|.
CASSAGTGPTDTQYF
TGTGCCAGCAGCGCAGGGACAGGGCCCACAGATACGCAGTATTTT
>TRBV27|.|TRBJ2-3|.
CASKQGRGTDTQYF
TGTGCCAGCAAACAGGGACGAGGCACAGATACGCAGTATTTT
>TRBV6-5|.|TRBJ1-1|.
CASKRSMNTEAFF
TGTGCCAGCAAACGTAGTATGAACACTGAAGCTTTCTTT
>TRBV30|.|TRBJ2-5|.
CAWSVGLTQETQYF
TGTGCCTGGAGTGTAGGTCTAACCCAAGAGACCCAGTACTTC
>TRBV6-5|.|TRBJ2-7|.
CASSYGASELIYEQYF
TGTGCCAGCAGTTACGGGGCTAGCGAACTTATCTACGAGCAGTACTTC
>TRBV6-5|.|TRBJ2-7|.
CASTPTYRTSYEQYF
TGTGCCAGCACTCCTACTTACAGGACTTCCTACGAGCAGTACTTC
>TRBV5-4|TRBD1|TRBJ2-5|.
CASSWDRLEETQYF
TGTGCCAGCAGCTGGGACAGGCTGGAGGAGACCCAGTACTTC
>TRBV12-3/TRBV12-4|.|TRBJ2-3|.
CASSSTDTQYF
TGTGCCAGCAGTTCCACAGATACGCAGTATTTT
>TRBV14|.|TRBJ1-1|.
CASSMSRRGGTEAFF
TGTGCCAGCAGTATGTCCCGCAGGGGAGGTACTGAAGCTTTCTTT
>TRBV7-6|.|TRBJ1-2|once
CASSLSEDYGYTF
TGTGCCAGCAGCTTAAGTGAAGACTATGGCTACACCTTC
>TRBV4-2|.|TRBJ1-1|.
CASSQDSSGGLREAFF
TGTGCCAGCAGCCAAGATTCGTCGGGGGGCTTGCGGGAAGCTTTCTTT
>TRBV29-1|.|TRBJ1-6|.
CSASEESNSPLHF
TGCAGCGCTTCAGAGGAGTCTAATTCACCCCTCCACTTT
>TRBV24-1|.|TRBJ2-2|few
CATSDPNTGELFF
TGTGCCACCAGTGACCCGAACACCGGGGAGCTGTTTTTT
>TRBV24-1|TRBD1|TRBJ1-2|.
CATSETGVRANYGYTF
TGTGCCACCAGTGAAACAGGGGTAAGAGCTAACTATGGCTACACCTTC
>TRBV12-3/TRBV12-4|.|TRBJ1-5|.
CASSLKNNQPQHF
TGTGCCAGCAGTTTAAAAAACAATCAGCCCCAGCATTTT
>TRBV18|.|TRBJ1-6|few
CASSPSQPQTETNSPLHF
TGTGCCAGCTCACCGTCCCAACCCCAGACGGAGACCAATTCACCCCTCCACTTT
>TRBV3-1/TRBV3-2|TRBD1|TRBJ1-4|once
CASNPGTGDEKLFF
TGTGCCAGCAATCCCGGGACAGGGGACGAAAAACTGTTTTTT
>TRBV6-5|TRBD2|TRBJ2-5|.
CASSRSGGRRETQYF
TGTGCCAGCAGTCGGTCGGGGGGGCGAAGAGAGACCCAGTACTTC
>TRBV19|.|TRBJ2-1|.
CASSTGPYRNEQFF
TGTGCCAGCTCCACGGGGCCGTATCGCAATGAGCAGTTCTTC
>TRBV25-1|.|TRBJ1-6|once
CASSESGTYNSPLHF
TGTGCCAGCAGTGAGTCCGGGACCTATAATTCACCCCTCCACTTT
>TRBV10-1|.|TRBJ2-7|.
CASGQAPYEQYF
TGCGCCAGCGGCCAGGCACCCTACGAGCAGTACTTC
>TRBV18|TRBD1|TRBJ1-5|.
CASSPREGASNQPQHF
TGTGCCAGCTCACCAAGGGAGGGGGCGAGCAATCAGCCCCAGCATTTT
>TRBV3-1/TRBV3-2|TRBD1|TRBJ1-1|medium-sized
CASSPLGGQYAFF
TGTGCCAGCAGCCCGTTGGGGGGACAGTACGCTTTCTTT
>TRBV30|TRBD2|TRBJ2-5|few
CAWSVLAGPRETQYF
TGTGCCTGGAGTGTCTTAGCGGGCCCTCGGGAGACCCAGTACTTC
>TRBV5-1|.|TRBJ1-2|.
CASSLDGGAYGYTF
TGCGCCAGCAGCTTGGACGGGGGAGCCTATGGCTACACCTTC
>TRBV3-1/TRBV3-2|.|TRBJ1-2|.
CASSQNDINYGYTF
TGTGCCAGCAGCCAGAACGATATTAACTATGGCTACACCTTC
>TRBV19|.|TRBJ2-2|.
CASSGTANTGELFF
TGTGCCTCATCCGGGACGGCGAACACCGGGGAGCTGTTTTTT
>TRBV9|.|TRBJ1-3|.
CASSARDGSGTIYF
TGTGCCAGCAGCGCGCGGGACGGGAGCGGCACCATATATTTT
>TRBV6-5|.|TRBJ2-7|.
CASSPGHISYEQYF
TGTGCCAGCAGTCCGGGACATATCTCCTACGAGCAGTACTTC
>TRBV5-1|.|TRBJ1-1|.
CASSLIPLNTEAFF
TGCGCCAGCAGCTTGATCCCCTTGAACACTGAAGCTTTCTTT
>TRBV5-6|.|TRBJ1-1|medium-sized
CASRSRGEAFF
TGTGCCAGCAGATCCCGGGGTGAAGCTTTCTTT
>TRBV5-4|.|TRBJ1-3|.
CASSPEGGAGNTIYF
TGTGCCAGCAGTCCGGAGGGGGGCGCTGGAAACACCATATATTTT
>TRBV18|.|TRBJ2-2|medium-sized
CASWAQRDGELFF
TGTGCCAGCTGGGCCCAACGGGACGGGGAGCTGTTTTTT
>TRBV7-7|.|TRBJ1-4|.
CASSLGAGLGEKLFF
TGTGCTAGCAGCTTAGGCGCCGGACTGGGAGAAAAACTGTTTTTT
>TRBV9|.|TRBJ1-3|.
CASSERGSSGNTIYF
TGTGCCAGCAGCGAGAGGGGTAGCTCTGGAAACACCATATATTTT
>TRBV9|TRBD2|TRBJ2-2|few
CASSVGGAGVTGELFF
TGTGCCAGCAGCGTAGGCGGCGCGGGGGTTACCGGGGAGCTGTTTTTT
>TRBV30|.|TRBJ1-1|few
CAWSVWGSENTEAFF
TGTGCCTGGAGTGTATGGGGGTCAGAGAACACTGAAGCTTTCTTT
>TRBV24-1|.|TRBJ1-2|.
CATSLGGYGYTF
TGTGCCACCTCCCTCGGAGGCTATGGCTACACCTTC
>TRBV19|.|TRBJ2-7|.
CASSPGERISYEQYF
TGTGCCAGTAGTCCTGGGGAAAGGATTTCCTACGAGCAGTACTTC
>TRBV27|.|TRBJ1-4|.
CASSPLVANEKLFF
TGTGCCAGCAGTCCCTTGGTGGCTAATGAAAAACTGTTTTTT
>TRBV19|TRBD1|TRBJ1-5|once
CASEGTGSQPQHF
TGTGCCAGTGAGGGGACAGGAAGTCAGCCCCAGCATTTT
>TRBV5-4|TRBD1|TRBJ2-3|.
CASSSVRQGEDTQYF
TGTGCCAGCAGCTCGGTCCGACAGGGAGAAGATACGCAGTATTTT
>TRBV29-1|.|TRBJ1-2|once
CSGRVSGADYGYTF
TGCAGCGGACGTGTTAGCGGGGCAGACTATGGCTACACCTTC
>TRBV7-8|.|TRBJ1-1|.
CASSHTGEAFF
TGTGCCAGCAGCCATACAGGTGAAGCTTTCTTT
>TRBV19|.|TRBJ1-2|.
CASSESNGYTF
TGTGCCAGTAGTGAGTCGAATGGCTACACCTTC
>TRBV2|TRBD2|TRBJ2-3|.
CASSDGGGATDTQYF
TGTGCCAGCAGTGACGGCGGGGGGGCCACAGATACGCAGTATTTT
>TRBV30|.|TRBJ2-3|.
CACRTRPGTDTQYF
TGTGCCTGCCGGACACGACCGGGCACAGATACGCAGTATTTT
>TRBV7-8|.|TRBJ2-1|.
CASSLVSSQVEQFF
TGTGCCAGCAGCTTAGTTAGCTCCCAGGTTGAGCAGTTCTTC
>TRBV5-1|.|TRBJ1-1|.
CASSSSLEAFF
TGCGCCAGCAGTTCGTCACTTGAAGCTTTCTTT
>TRBV5-1|TRBD2|TRBJ2-3|.
CASRTPGLAGAGDQSDTQYF
TGCGCCAGCAGAACGCCGGGACTAGCGGGGGCCGGGGATCAGTCAGATACGCAGTATTTT
>TRBV5-1|TRBD2|TRBJ2-1|.
CASSSSGTSGGEQFF
TGCGCCAGCAGCTCCTCCGGGACTAGCGGGGGCGAGCAGTTCTTC